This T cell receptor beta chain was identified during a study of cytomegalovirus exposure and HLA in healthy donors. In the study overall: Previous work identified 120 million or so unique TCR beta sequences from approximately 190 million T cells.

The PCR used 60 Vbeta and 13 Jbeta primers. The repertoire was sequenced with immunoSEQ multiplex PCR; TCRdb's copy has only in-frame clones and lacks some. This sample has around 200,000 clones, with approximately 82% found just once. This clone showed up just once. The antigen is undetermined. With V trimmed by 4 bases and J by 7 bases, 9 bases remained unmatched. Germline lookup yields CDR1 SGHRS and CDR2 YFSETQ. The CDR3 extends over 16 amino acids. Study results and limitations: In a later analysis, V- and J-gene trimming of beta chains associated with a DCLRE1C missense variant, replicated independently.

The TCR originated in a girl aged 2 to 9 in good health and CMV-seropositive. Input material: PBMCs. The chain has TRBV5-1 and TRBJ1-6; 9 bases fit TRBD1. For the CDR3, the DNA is TGCGCCAGCAGCCCGGGGGGACAGGGCCACAATTCACCCCTCCACTTT. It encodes CASSPGGQGHNSPLHF.